The rows below give T cell receptor beta chains drawn from one sample of a study of cytomegalovirus exposure and HLA in healthy donors. Profiled with immunoSEQ multiplex PCR; TCRdb holds only in-frame clones, not every one. Found here are approximately 70,000 clones, roughly 93% of them singletons; the top ten hold under 1.3%. Sequenced input: PBMCs. These receptors were obtained from a woman younger than 35 in good health and CMV-seronegative. CDR3s leave out the opening cysteine and the closing phenylalanine or tryptophan. D genes are given only for firm matches.

v_call: TRBV6-4; d_call: TRBD2; cdr3_aa: ASKSLAGGNEQF
v_call: TRBV19; d_call: -; cdr3_aa: ASSPWGGRNTGELF
v_call: TRBV4-1; d_call: TRBD2; cdr3_aa: ASSQEISGGGRATDTQY
v_call: TRBV11-2; d_call: -; cdr3_aa: ASSGHEQY
v_call: TRBV5-1; d_call: TRBD1; cdr3_aa: ASSLEPGQGTEAF
v_call: TRBV18; d_call: -; cdr3_aa: ASSPKSGGTDTQY
v_call: TRBV11-2; d_call: -; cdr3_aa: ASSPGSGTEAF
v_call: TRBV7-3; d_call: -; cdr3_aa: ASSLGPPASGNTIY
v_call: TRBV18; d_call: -; cdr3_aa: ASSPGATNEKLF
v_call: TRBV15; d_call: -; cdr3_aa: ATSPSKRHEQF
v_call: TRBV19; d_call: TRBD1; cdr3_aa: ASSFRTGEAF
v_call: TRBV2; d_call: -; cdr3_aa: AAKGGQPPYEQY
v_call: TRBV11-2; d_call: -; cdr3_aa: ASSQTLLGQTYEQY
v_call: TRBV28; d_call: TRBD1; cdr3_aa: ASSVRQGTETQY
v_call: TRBV9; d_call: -; cdr3_aa: ASSVRAGIDEKLF
v_call: TRBV7-6; d_call: TRBD1; cdr3_aa: ASSPGWDSWSYEQY
v_call: TRBV14; d_call: -; cdr3_aa: ASSQDWGVEQF
v_call: TRBV11-2; d_call: -; cdr3_aa: ASSARVGGSYNEQF
v_call: TRBV4-3; d_call: -; cdr3_aa: ASSQDLEDSWRNTIY
v_call: TRBV14; d_call: TRBD2; cdr3_aa: ASHPTAGGTDYNEQF
v_call: TRBV7-2; d_call: TRBD1; cdr3_aa: ASSWDRGYEQY
v_call: TRBV19; d_call: TRBD1; cdr3_aa: ASSIPETGIYEQY
v_call: TRBV13; d_call: TRBD1; cdr3_aa: ASSSAGGYTEAF
v_call: TRBV7-9; d_call: -; cdr3_aa: ASSLGQGPNTEAF
v_call: TRBV7-8; d_call: -; cdr3_aa: ASTQGVLANQPQH
v_call: TRBV11-1; d_call: -; cdr3_aa: ASSLILKGTGELF
v_call: TRBV18; d_call: TRBD1; cdr3_aa: ASSPPTGSYGYT
v_call: TRBV7-6; d_call: TRBD1; cdr3_aa: ASSSDRGGKTQY
v_call: TRBV6-5; d_call: -; cdr3_aa: ASSYYPRRTEQF
v_call: TRBV14; d_call: -; cdr3_aa: ASSQDRLSSQY
v_call: TRBV4-2; d_call: -; cdr3_aa: ASSQAGEVADTQY
v_call: TRBV5-1; d_call: TRBD1; cdr3_aa: ASSLAPGQGLGRRGYT
v_call: TRBV11-2; d_call: TRBD1; cdr3_aa: ASSFRDRDPTYNSPLH
v_call: TRBV27; d_call: -; cdr3_aa: ASSVGTNNEQF
v_call: TRBV18; d_call: -; cdr3_aa: ASSPDSLVQPQH
v_call: TRBV5-6; d_call: -; cdr3_aa: ASSFGGAGNTIY
v_call: TRBV10-2; d_call: -; cdr3_aa: ASSEIRYEQY
v_call: TRBV28; d_call: TRBD2; cdr3_aa: ASSSWGLAGDNEQY
v_call: TRBV5-6; d_call: -; cdr3_aa: ASSLEVVGSYGYT
v_call: TRBV4-1; d_call: -; cdr3_aa: ASSQVGVSSEAF
v_call: TRBV6-4; d_call: -; cdr3_aa: ASSDSSRGTEAF
v_call: TRBV4-1; d_call: -; cdr3_aa: ASSQDGPLH
v_call: TRBV7-9; d_call: -; cdr3_aa: ASSPRQGGVHTQY
v_call: TRBV7-9; d_call: -; cdr3_aa: ASSYQGSNQPQH
v_call: TRBV5-6; d_call: -; cdr3_aa: ASSLDFGSKNTEAF
v_call: TRBV7-9; d_call: -; cdr3_aa: ASSSEMNTEAF
v_call: TRBV28; d_call: -; cdr3_aa: ASGGADTQY
v_call: TRBV10-3; d_call: -; cdr3_aa: AISGMGLQGYSYEQY
v_call: TRBV2; d_call: TRBD1; cdr3_aa: ASSEGTGVYNEQF
v_call: TRBV5-5; d_call: -; cdr3_aa: ASSLETGEANYGYT
v_call: TRBV5-4; d_call: TRBD1; cdr3_aa: ASSLGQGGLYTEAF
v_call: TRBV11-3; d_call: TRBD2; cdr3_aa: ASSLDVAGGDYNEQF
v_call: TRBV7-9; d_call: TRBD1; cdr3_aa: ASSSDRAETQY
v_call: TRBV21-1; d_call: -; cdr3_aa: ASSKASGQGNQPQH
v_call: TRBV9; d_call: -; cdr3_aa: ASSPRGAIADEQF
v_call: TRBV2; d_call: TRBD2; cdr3_aa: ASSEATLAGHTDTQY
v_call: TRBV2; d_call: TRBD1; cdr3_aa: ASSGDSYYEQY
v_call: TRBV7-3; d_call: -; cdr3_aa: ASSLLTGETQY
v_call: TRBV23-1; d_call: TRBD1; cdr3_aa: APPPGQISSAF
v_call: TRBV21-1; d_call: -; cdr3_aa: ASSNSLAGYTDTQY